These T cell receptor beta chains were read from a single sample in a study of graft-versus-host responses after intestinal transplantation. TCRdb's table, derived via immunoSEQ multiplex PCR, lists solely in-frame clones and lacks some. In the table there are 85,000 to 100,000 clones, 75% to 95% of which are singletons. For these TCRs, the target antigens are not known. The source was unstimulated CD4+ T cells sorted from spleen or lymph node cells, collected before transplant. Receptors originate from a human donor who was the organ donor for an intestinal transplant. Both conserved end residues are part of each CDR3. D genes are given only for firm matches. Clone sizes are given selectively: once, few, many, or a class where the clone is expanded.

V gene	clone size	D gene	J gene	CDR3 protein	CDR3 DNA
TRBV27	.	TRBD2	TRBJ2-3	CASSPLLSGIYTDTQYF	TGTGCCAGCAGTCCTCTCCTTAGCGGGATTTACACAGATACGCAGTATTTT
TRBV18	.	.	TRBJ2-1	CASSPARQRPTYNEQFF	TGTGCCAGCTCACCAGCGAGACAGCGCCCTACCTACAATGAGCAGTTCTTC
TRBV7-3	once	TRBD1	TRBJ1-5	CASSLRLPTGKIGNQPQHF	TGTGCCAGCAGCTTACGATTGCCGACAGGGAAGATTGGCAATCAGCCCCAGCATTTT
TRBV29-1	once	.	TRBJ1-1	CSVVTALGTEAFF	TGCAGCGTTGTGACTGCGTTGGGCACTGAAGCTTTCTTT
TRBV5-4	.	TRBD2	TRBJ2-7	CASSQDWGTGASGTYEQYF	TGTGCCAGCAGCCAAGATTGGGGGACCGGGGCTAGCGGTACCTACGAGCAGTACTTC
TRBV18	.	TRBD1	TRBJ1-2	CASSPNRGNGGYTF	TGTGCCAGCTCACCCAACAGGGGAAACGGTGGCTACACCTTC
TRBV27	.	.	TRBJ1-1	CASSFLGSSRRNTEAFF	TGTGCCAGCAGTTTTCTCGGGTCCAGTAGGAGGAACACTGAAGCTTTCTTT
TRBV28	.	.	TRBJ1-2	CASSPPVEAQYGYTF	TGTGCCAGCAGTCCACCCGTCGAGGCACAATATGGCTACACCTTC
TRBV5-7	.	TRBD1	TRBJ2-2	CASSFKQGVEDTGELFF	TGTGCCAGCAGCTTTAAACAGGGGGTCGAGGACACCGGGGAGCTGTTTTTT
TRBV6-5	.	TRBD1	TRBJ1-3	CASSMTGGAGNTIYF	TGTGCCAGCAGTATGACAGGGGGAGCTGGAAACACCATATATTTT
TRBV7-9	.	TRBD1	TRBJ1-4	CASSTSVGQGEKLFF	TGTGCCAGCAGCACGTCCGTAGGACAGGGGGAAAAACTGTTTTTT
TRBV5-1	.	TRBD1	TRBJ1-3	CASSLGQGFGNTIYF	TGCGCCAGCAGCTTGGGACAGGGGTTTGGAAACACCATATATTTT
TRBV11-3	.	TRBD1	TRBJ1-2	CASSPRQGGHYGYTF	TGTGCCAGCAGCCCCCGACAGGGCGGCCACTATGGCTACACCTTC
TRBV11-2	.	.	TRBJ2-7	CASSLAAEEQYF	TGTGCCAGCAGCTTGGCAGCGGAGGAGCAGTACTTC
TRBV25-1	.	.	TRBJ2-7	CASSGRKTRWGSTCEQYF	TGTGCCAGCAGTGGACGTAAGACTAGGTGGGGTAGTACTTGCGAGCAGTACTTC